The subject of this entry is one T cell receptor beta chain. The data belong to a study of blood T cell repertoires in COVID-19. Looking at the study overall: Whether acute or convalescent, the COVID-19 samples came from the United States, Italy and Spain. In each case, the material was cDNA or gDNA derived from T cells, B-cell-depleted T cells, or PBMCs.

In the study's own analysis: From reference gene primer amplification, estimates of nucleated cell counts were derived. The protocol was immunoSEQ multiplex PCR, while the TCRdb copy is restricted to in-frame clones and leaves out a portion. V and J calls and clone size are as listed in that table; D and trimming were resolved from the DNA. The sample has about 100,000 clones; around 89% are singletons. The origin of this receptor is a man between 50 and 59 years old with active or convalescent COVID-19. The sequencing sample was made of peripheral blood.

CDR3 sequence reads: CASSPLRLAGVLGELFF. CDR3 sequence (DNA): TGTGCCAGCAGCCCGCTAAGACTAGCGGGAGTTTTAGGGGAGCTGTTTTTT. V usage is TRBV7-9 and J usage is TRBJ2-2; 12 bases fit TRBD2. Germline trimming cut 5 bases from V and 8 bases from J; bases unmatched to any gene: 12. Germline CDR1 reads SEHNR; CDR2 reads FQNEAQ (reference sequence). The CDR3 runs to 17 residues. Combining the CDR3 with reference TRBV7-9 and TRBJ2-2 gives the whole variable domain DTGVSQNPRHKITKRGQNVTFRCDPISEHNRLYWYRQTLGQGPEFLTYFQNEAQLEKSRLLSDRFSAERPKGSFSTLEIQRTEQGDSAMYLCASSPLRLAGVLGELFFGEGSRLTVL.